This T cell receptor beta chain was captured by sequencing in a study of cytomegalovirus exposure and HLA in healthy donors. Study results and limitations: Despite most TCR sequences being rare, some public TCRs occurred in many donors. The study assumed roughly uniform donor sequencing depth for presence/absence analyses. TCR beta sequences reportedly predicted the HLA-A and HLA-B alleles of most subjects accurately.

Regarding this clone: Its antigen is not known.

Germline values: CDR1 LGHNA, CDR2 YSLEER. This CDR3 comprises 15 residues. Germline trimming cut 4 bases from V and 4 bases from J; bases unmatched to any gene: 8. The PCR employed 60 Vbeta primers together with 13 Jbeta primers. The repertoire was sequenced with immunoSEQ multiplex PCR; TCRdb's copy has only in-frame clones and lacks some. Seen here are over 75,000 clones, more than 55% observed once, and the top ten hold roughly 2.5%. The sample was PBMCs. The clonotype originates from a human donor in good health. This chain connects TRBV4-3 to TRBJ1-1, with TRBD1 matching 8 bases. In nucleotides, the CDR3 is TGCGCCAGCAGCCGGGCCCAGGGGGCCAGCACTGAAGCTTTCTTT. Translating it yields CASSRAQGASTEAFF.